These 26 T cell receptor beta chains were sequenced from one sample in a study of blood T cells in healthy people across ages (dated by TCRdb to between 2015 and 2016). The library relied on 5' RACE. Instrument on record: Illumina HiSeq 2500. A second PCR of about 6 to 12 cycles was run with a J-beta primer mix and a sample-barcoded 5' primer. The public reads were reprocessed in TCRdb via fastp at Q25 and MiXCR, keeping in-frame beta chains. Every entry covers one CDR3 protein and lists the most common genes and DNA from its rows. The sample table holds approximately 940,000 distinct CDR3 sequences, of which around 49% were seen once. The ten largest clones capture around 15% of the sample. Sequenced sample: blood. These receptors were collected from a man in his thirties or forties in good health.

The chain joins TRBV2 to TRBJ2-7; D may be TRBD1 (6 bases). With 6 bases removed from V and 1 base from J, the gap between germline ends came to 13 bases. CDR3 length equals 14 residues. Germline V gives CDR1 SNHLY, CDR2 FYNNEI. The CDR3 here is CASRVQGQSYEQYF. The CDR3 DNA sequence: TGTGCCAGCAGGGTCCAGGGGCAGTCCTACGAGCAGTACTTC.

The rearrangement uses TRBV20-1 and TRBJ1-5; D possibly corresponds to TRBD1 (5 bases). The CDR3 length is 14 residues. Trimming removed 3 bases from V and 3 bases from J, with 12 bases in between. The germline CDR1 and CDR2 sequences are DFQATT and SNEGSKA (reference sequence). CDR3 loop: CSASPQGNNQPQHF. The CDR3 nucleotides are TGCAGTGCTAGTCCCCAGGGAAACAATCAGCCCCAGCATTTT.

This clonotype was recorded a few times. This chain connects TRBV20-1 to TRBJ2-2, with 7 bases matching TRBD1. The CDR3 has 15 amino acids. Trimming took 3 bases from V and 0 from J; bases not matched to a gene: 4. From germline, CDR1 is DFQATT and CDR2 SNEGSKA (reference sequence). CDR3 residues: CSARNDRANTGELFF. DNA of the CDR3: TGCAGTGCTAGGAACGACAGGGCGAACACCGGGGAGCTGTTTTTT.

The V and J genes are TRBV4-3 and TRBJ2-1; D tentatively reads TRBD1 or TRBD2 (5 bases each). V gave up 0 bases and J gave up 0 bases, with 12 bases separating them. CDR3 length: 17 amino acids. Per the germline V gene, CDR1 is LGHNA and CDR2 is YSLEER. The CDR3 coding sequence is TGCGCCAGCAGCCAAGATTGGACGGGGCCCTCCTACAATGAGCAGTTCTTC. Translated: CASSQDWTGPSYNEQFF.

V is TRBV4-1 and J is TRBJ2-2; 7 bases align to TRBD1. Trimming removed 3 bases from V and 2 bases from J; junction bases left unmatched: 6. This CDR3 contains 16 residues. The germline gives CDR1 MGHRA, CDR2 YSYEKL. The CDR3 sequence is CASSQPYRGNTGELFF. The CDR3 region has the DNA TGCGCCAGCAGCCAGCCATACAGGGGCAACACCGGGGAGCTGTTTTTT.

This clonotype was seen ten or more times. This chain connects TRBV12-3 or TRBV12-4 to TRBJ2-7; 7 bases fit TRBD1. Trimming took 4 bases from V and 2 from J; bases not matched to a gene: 5. The CDR3 contains 14 residues. CDR3 in DNA: TGTGCCAGCAGTTCCGGACAGGTCGCCTACGAGCAGTACTTC. Amino acid sequence: CASSSGQVAYEQYF.

The V call is TRBV28, the J call TRBJ1-2, with a tentative D call TRBD1 (6 bases). Trimming stripped 3 bases from V and 10 bases from J, with 27 bases between. Germline CDR1 MDHEN, CDR2 SYDVKM. The CDR3 consists of 17 residues. The CDR3 bases are TGTGCCAGCAGTTTCTCCGGCGCGGGGGCGGGGTCCAGCGACTACACCTTC. It specifies CASSFSGAGAGSSDYTF.

V and J are TRBV7-2 and TRBJ2-5, with a possible D match to TRBD1 (5 bases). The CDR3 loop spans 15 amino acids. Germline CDR1 and CDR2: SGHTA and FQGNSA. Deletions cut 3 bases from V and 11 bases from J, with 22 bases between. The CDR3 sequence: CASSLQGKSLYGQYF. CDR3 in DNA: TGTGCCAGCAGCTTGCAGGGTAAATCCCTTTACGGGCAGTACTTC.

This clonotype was detected only a few times. This chain links TRBV27 with TRBJ1-5; a possible D gene is TRBD1 (6 bases). Trimming took off 2 bases at V and 7 bases at J, with 12 bases between the two ends. This CDR3 contains 14 residues. Germline V gene data show CDR1 as MNHEY and CDR2 as SMNVEV (reference sequence). CDR3 DNA sequence: TGTGCCAGCAGTTTAGTTGAGGGGGACCAGCCCCAGCATTTT. Translating gives CASSLVEGDQPQHF.

This clonotype turned up a few times. The CDR3 loop is CASSVGGTSGWETQYF. The CDR3, as DNA: TGTGCCAGCAGCGTCGGGGGGACTAGCGGGTGGGAGACCCAGTACTTC. The rearrangement links TRBV9 to TRBJ2-7, with 12 bases lining up with TRBD2. Gene TRBJ2-5 matches the end of the DNA better, so the J call may be wrong. Germline V gene sequence: CDR1 SGDLS, CDR2 YYNGEE. This CDR3 is 16 amino acids long.

This clonotype showed up just once. The J gene is TRBJ2-7, the V gene TRBV20-1, with 10 bases matching TRBD2. Germline V gives CDR1 DFQATT, CDR2 SNEGSKA (reference sequence). The ends lost 5 bases at V and 7 bases at J; junction bases unmatched: 17. The CDR3 sequence is 16 residues long. CDR3 bases: TGCAGTGCTGACGAAGCGGGGGGGCGGTTTTTCAATGAGCAGTACTTC. This sequence encodes CSADEAGGRFFNEQYF.

This clonotype was detected a few times. The DNA of the CDR3 is TGCGCCAGCAGCGTTCATAGCGGGGGGAAAAGCACAGATACGCAGTATTTT. Translated: CASSVHSGGKSTDTQYF. V usage is TRBV5-1 and J usage is TRBJ2-3, with 10 nucleotides matching TRBD2. The CDR3 is 17 amino acids. J was trimmed by 0 bases and V by 4 bases; bases with no gene match: 8. CDR1 is SGHRS and CDR2 is YFSETQ in the germline V gene. The full variable domain, its missing parts supplied by reference TRBV5-1 and TRBJ2-3, is KAGVTQTPRYLIKTRGQQVTLSCSPISGHRSVSWYQQTPGQGLQFLFEYFSETQRNKGNFPGRFSGRQFSNSRSEMNVSTLELGDSALYLCASSVHSGGKSTDTQYFGPGTRLTVL.

This clonotype was found a few times. This chain links TRBV4-1 with TRBJ2-5; D gene uncertain. Trimming removed 2 bases from V and 1 base from J, with 8 bases in between. This CDR3 region has 14 residues. From germline, CDR1 is MGHRA and CDR2 YSYEKL. Here the CDR3 DNA reads TGCGCCAGCAGCCAATACGCTTCCCAAGAGACCCAGTACTTC. This codes for CASSQYASQETQYF.

This sequence joins TRBV4-2 and TRBJ2-5; 9 bases line up with TRBD2. V was clipped by 1 base and J by 7 bases; unmatched bases: 16. Germline-derived CDR1 and CDR2 are LGHNA and YNFKEQ. The CDR3 consists of 18 residues. CDR3 region: CASSQAQAGGLGGMTQYF. The DNA for the CDR3 is TGTGCCAGCAGCCAAGCACAAGCGGGGGGCCTCGGAGGCATGACCCAGTACTTC.

This clonotype showed up just a few times. The rearrangement links TRBV5-6 to TRBJ2-3; D is unresolved. Trimming stripped 5 bases from V and 0 bases from J, with 10 bases between. CDR3 size: 14 residues. Germline-derived CDR1 and CDR2 are SGHDT and YYEEEE. CDR3 sequence (DNA): TGTGCCAGCAGTTGGGCAGGTAGCACAGATACGCAGTATTTT. Protein: CASSWAGSTDTQYF.

The rearrangement uses TRBV27 and TRBJ1-5; TRBD1 is a possible D gene (5 bases). The CDR3 spans 15 residues. Trimming shortened V by 0 bases and J by 6 bases, and 12 bases separated the two germline ends. The germline gives CDR1 MNHEY, CDR2 SMNVEV (reference sequence). Here the CDR3 reads CASSLSFTGGQPQHF. In nucleotides, the CDR3 is TGTGCCAGCAGTTTATCCTTTACCGGGGGTCAGCCCCAGCATTTT.

The chain has TRBV7-2 and TRBJ1-4; tentatively, D is TRBD1 (5 bases). CDR1 is SGHTA, CDR2 FQGNSA, per germline. CDR3 size: 14 residues. V dropped 2 bases and J dropped 6 bases, with 10 bases sitting between them. DNA of the CDR3: TGTGCCAGCAGCTTATGGCAGGGTTATGAAAAACTGTTTTTT. Its protein is CASSLWQGYEKLFF.

The table lists this clonotype with a few counts. The V call is TRBV7-9, the J call TRBJ1-5, with a weak D call TRBD1 (6 bases). The V end was cut by 3 bases, the J end by 4 bases, with 10 bases between. There are 14 residues in the CDR3. In germline, CDR1 is SEHNR, CDR2 FQNEAQ (reference sequence). CDR3 protein: CASSFGTLNQPQHF. CDR3 DNA: TGTGCCAGCAGCTTCGGGACACTAAATCAGCCCCAGCATTTT.

V usage is TRBV4-1 and J usage is TRBJ1-6; TRBD1 is a possible D gene (5 bases). The CDR3 is 16 residues long. CDR1 is MGHRA, CDR2 YSYEKL, per germline. Trimming removed 6 bases at V and 9 bases at J, with 21 bases between. The CDR3 here is CASRPQSDRPSSPLHF. As DNA, the CDR3 is TGCGCCAGCAGACCTCAGAGCGACAGACCGAGTTCACCCCTCCACTTT.

This clonotype was counted between two and nine times. The CDR3 sequence is CASRQGQVTEAFF. The DNA for the CDR3 is TGTGCCAGCAGGCAGGGTCAGGTAACTGAAGCTTTCTTT. The chain has TRBV6-5 and TRBJ1-1; possibly TRBD1 for D (5 bases). Germline V gene data show CDR1 as MNHEY and CDR2 as SVGAGI. Trimming cost V 6 bases and J 5 bases, with 13 bases left between them. The CDR3 extends over 13 amino acids.

In its sample, this clonotype was seen once. A much larger clone differs by one base, so this may be a read error. In DNA, the CDR3 is TGTGCCTGCAGCTTAGAGGGGAAGGCGGCCTATGGCTACACCTTC. Protein: CACSLEGKAAYGYTF. The chain links TRBV11-2 to TRBJ1-2, with D maybe TRBD1 (5 bases). In germline, CDR1 is SGHAT, CDR2 FQNNGV. This CDR3 is 15 amino acids long.

The rearrangement uses TRBV12-3 or TRBV12-4 and TRBJ2-5; TRBD2 aligns across 12 bases. CDR3 length equals 15 residues. Trimming cost V 6 bases and J 4 bases; bases outside gene matches: 6. The CDR3 DNA reads as TGTGCCAGCAGCCACGCGACTAGCGGGAGAGAGACCCAGTACTTC. It is translated as CASSHATSGRETQYF.

This clonotype was detected a few times. The V gene is TRBV7-2, the J gene TRBJ2-1; TRBD1 might be the D (6 bases). The CDR3 has 14 residues. The germline V and J ends were trimmed by 2 bases and 2 bases, with 7 bases remaining between them. CDR1 and CDR2 from the germline V gene are SGHTA and FQGNSA. The DNA for the CDR3 is TGTGCCAGCAGCTTAAGACAGGCCTACAATGAGCAGTTCTTC. Translation: CASSLRQAYNEQFF.

A few counts support this clonotype. The chain is built from TRBV2 and TRBJ2-7; 7 bases align to TRBD2. V was pared by 4 bases and J by 6 bases, with 9 bases of the junction left unmatched. This CDR3 spans 14 amino acids. CDR1 and CDR2 (germline): SNHLY, FYNNEI. The CDR3 loop is CASSVQRGSGEQYF. CDR3 DNA: TGTGCCAGCAGTGTGCAGCGGGGTTCGGGCGAGCAGTACTTC.

CDR3 nucleotide sequence: TGCGCCAGCAGCCAGACTAGCGGGGGGGCCCCTGAGCAGTTCTTC. This encodes CASSQTSGGAPEQFF. The V and J genes are TRBV4-1 and TRBJ2-1; 14 bases line up with TRBD2. The trim removed 3 bases at V and 9 bases at J, leaving 4 bases unmatched. The CDR3 is made up of 15 amino acids. Germline CDR1 and CDR2: MGHRA and YSYEKL.

The genes are TRBV29-1 and TRBJ2-7; TRBD1 or TRBD2 may be the D gene (5 bases each). Trimming pared 6 bases from V and 2 bases from J, leaving 14 bases between. The CDR3 loop spans 13 amino acids. Germline CDR1 and CDR2: SQVTM and ANQGSEA. The chain's CDR3 is CSVRPPGPYEQYF. CDR3 nucleotides: TGCAGCGTGCGACCCCCGGGACCCTACGAGCAGTACTTC.